The rows below give T cell receptor beta chains drawn from one sample of a study of shared T cell receptors in the human thymus. The assay was immunoSEQ multiplex PCR, and TCRdb's table has in-frame clones only and misses some. The repertoire consists of about 380,000 clones, with around 95% occurring once and the leading ten covering approximately 0.02%. The sample was thymocytes. These receptor sequences come from a human donor. CDR3s include the opening cysteine and the closing phenylalanine or tryptophan. A D gene is named only where the DNA matches it firmly. The size entry is marked missing in some rows and otherwise reads once, few, many or a size class.

CDR3: CASSFTHPSTAYEQYF
DNA: TGTGCCAGCAGCTTTACGCACCCTAGCACGGCCTACGAGCAGTACTTC
J: TRBJ2-7
size: once
V: TRBV7-3
D: NA
length: 16

CDR3: CASIPSSTDTQYF
DNA: TGTGCCAGCATCCCGTCTAGCACAGATACGCAGTATTTT
J: TRBJ2-3
size: NA
V: TRBV7-2
D: NA
length: 13

CDR3: CASSLEGVGYTF
DNA: TGTGCCAGCAGTTTGGAAGGGGTTGGCTACACCTTC
J: TRBJ1-2
size: NA
V: TRBV27
D: NA
length: 12

CDR3: CASVSVNEQFF
DNA: TGTGCCAGTGTCTCTGTGAATGAGCAGTTCTTC
J: TRBJ2-1
size: NA
V: TRBV19
D: NA
length: 11

CDR3: CASSGTGQGLSIPGRHYGYTF
DNA: TGTGCCAGCAGCGGGACGGGACAGGGGCTTTCTATTCCGGGTAGACACTATGGCTACACCTTC
J: TRBJ1-2
size: once
V: TRBV9
D: TRBD1
length: 21

CDR3: CASSEGLAGAPPVDEQFF
DNA: TGCGCCAGCAGTGAGGGCCTAGCGGGAGCCCCGCCGGTCGATGAGCAGTTCTTC
J: TRBJ2-1
size: NA
V: TRBV10-1
D: TRBD2
length: 18

CDR3: CASSLFSSAAYEAFF
DNA: TGTGCCAGCAGTTTATTCTCTTCGGCCGCTTATGAAGCTTTCTTT
J: TRBJ1-1
size: once
V: TRBV28
D: NA
length: 15

CDR3: CASSYSTSGMSDTQYF
DNA: TGTGCCAGCAGTTACTCGACTAGCGGGATGTCAGATACGCAGTATTTT
J: TRBJ2-3
size: once
V: TRBV6-6
D: TRBD2
length: 16

CDR3: CASSPLDGKNTEAFF
DNA: TGTGCCAGCAGCCCGCTCGACGGAAAGAACACTGAAGCTTTCTTT
J: TRBJ1-1
size: NA
V: TRBV28
D: NA
length: 15

CDR3: CASSPGSPPLYSNQPQHF
DNA: TGTGCCAGCAGTCCGGGGTCCCCACCACTTTATAGCAATCAGCCCCAGCATTTT
J: TRBJ1-5
size: NA
V: TRBV27
D: NA
length: 18

CDR3: CASSFRGGDLSGNTIYF
DNA: TGTGCCAGCAGCTTCCGGGGAGGGGACCTCTCTGGAAACACCATATATTTT
J: TRBJ1-3
size: NA
V: TRBV5-4
D: NA
length: 17

CDR3: CASSQGSFSGNTIYF
DNA: TGTGCCAGCAGCCAAGGGAGTTTCTCTGGAAACACCATATATTTT
J: TRBJ1-3
size: NA
V: TRBV14
D: NA
length: 15

CDR3: CASSDLRGRNEQFF
DNA: TGTGCCAGCAGCGATCTGCGAGGGAGAAATGAGCAGTTCTTC
J: TRBJ2-1
size: NA
V: TRBV9
D: NA
length: 14

CDR3: CASSLARATYDTQYF
DNA: TGTGCCAGCAGCTTGGCGCGAGCGACATACGATACGCAGTATTTT
J: TRBJ2-3
size: NA
V: TRBV5-5
D: NA
length: 15

CDR3: CASSMREGTYEQYF
DNA: TGTGCCAGTAGTATGCGGGAGGGAACCTACGAGCAGTACTTC
J: TRBJ2-7
size: few
V: TRBV19
D: TRBD2
length: 14

CDR3: CSVCLVEATNEKLFF
DNA: TGCAGCGTTTGCCTCGTTGAGGCAACTAATGAAAAACTGTTTTTT
J: TRBJ1-4
size: NA
V: TRBV29-1
D: NA
length: 15

CDR3: CASRVAGGPHTGELFF
DNA: TGCGCCAGCAGGGTGGCGGGAGGGCCTCACACCGGGGAGCTGTTTTTT
J: TRBJ2-2
size: NA
V: TRBV4-3
D: TRBD2
length: 16

CDR3: CASSLSPGQGYEQYF
DNA: TGTGCCAGCAGCCTCTCACCGGGGCAGGGCTACGAGCAGTACTTC
J: TRBJ2-7
size: NA
V: TRBV7-3
D: NA
length: 15

CDR3: CAWRGPGELFF
DNA: TGTGCCTGGAGGGGTCCCGGGGAGCTGTTTTTT
J: TRBJ2-2
size: NA
V: TRBV30
D: NA
length: 11

CDR3: CASSPTAGGFQEQYF
DNA: TGTGCCAGCAGCCCTACAGCGGGAGGTTTCCAGGAGCAGTACTTC
J: TRBJ2-7
size: NA
V: TRBV7-9
D: TRBD2
length: 15

CDR3: CASSVQTSGVSYNEQFF
DNA: TGTGCCAGCAGCGTACAGACTAGCGGAGTCTCCTACAATGAGCAGTTCTTC
J: TRBJ2-1
size: NA
V: TRBV9
D: TRBD2
length: 17

CDR3: CASRGNQVEGETQYF
DNA: TGTGCCAGCAGGGGAAACCAGGTGGAGGGGGAGACCCAGTACTTC
J: TRBJ2-5
size: NA
V: TRBV7-2
D: NA
length: 15

CDR3: CASRPSGPTWKTQYF
DNA: TGTGCCAGCAGACCATCCGGGCCTACTTGGAAGACCCAGTACTTC
J: TRBJ2-5
size: NA
V: TRBV13
D: NA
length: 15

CDR3: CASRPAEAGHTQYF
DNA: TGTGCCAGCAGGCCCGCCGAGGCCGGGCATACGCAGTATTTT
J: TRBJ2-3
size: NA
V: TRBV27
D: NA
length: 14

CDR3: CASSRLFGGLDAYEQYF
DNA: TGTGCCAGCAGTCGCCTTTTTGGGGGACTAGACGCCTACGAGCAGTACTTC
J: TRBJ2-7
size: NA
V: TRBV27
D: TRBD2
length: 17

CDR3: CASSFGQVGGPNEQFF
DNA: TGTGCCAGCAGCTTCGGACAGGTTGGTGGGCCCAATGAGCAGTTCTTC
J: TRBJ2-1
size: NA
V: TRBV7-9
D: TRBD1
length: 16

CDR3: CAWNLRGWPNEKLFF
DNA: TGTGCCTGGAATCTTAGGGGATGGCCTAATGAAAAACTGTTTTTT
J: TRBJ1-4
size: NA
V: TRBV30
D: NA
length: 15

CDR3: CASSPLTGGNTEAFF
DNA: TGCGCCAGCAGCCCTTTGACAGGGGGGAACACTGAAGCTTTCTTT
J: TRBJ1-1
size: once
V: TRBV5-1
D: TRBD1
length: 15